This T cell receptor beta chain was identified in a study of blood T cell repertoires in COVID-19 (dated by TCRdb to about 2020). Turning to the overall study: The collaborator samples originated in the United States, Italy and Spain and spanned the acute and convalescent phases of COVID-19. Where HLA class I and class II types were available, the types were taken from metadata supplied by the sample provider, not from assay-based typing. Samples were obtained from the ongoing ImmuneRACE study (first 160 participants) and from about 1,300 subjects provided by 6 global collaborators. Sample metadata almost always included a de-identified subject ID, COVID-19 status, age in years and sex. The material from the prospective study consisted of cDNA or gDNA derived from T cells, B-cell-depleted T cells, or PBMCs. The repertoires were released in a freely available public database meant as a resource for research on the immune response to SARS-CoV-2. The dataset comprised deeply sampled blood TCRbeta repertoires from subjects exposed to, actively infected with, or recovered from COVID-19. What the work shows at the level of the full study, not this receptor alone: Clinical and demographic metadata were provided uncurated, with the amount varying by source and participant.

Enrolling through a virtual design, the prospective study's participants ranged in age from roughly 18 to 89 years and lived across 24 United States geographic areas. In the prospective study, cohorts were assigned on the basis of participant-reported clinical history obtained from a screening survey and a study questionnaire. ImmuneRACE Cohort 3 recovered participants were defined by two consecutive negative NP/OP PCR tests, healthcare professional clearance, or symptom resolution. Mobile phlebotomists in the prospective study collected whole blood, serum and a nasopharyngeal or oropharyngeal swab from every participant. Participants in the prospective study had the option to provide additional blood draws and questionnaires over an approximately 2-month period. Before DNA extraction, blood samples from the prospective study were shipped at room temperature or frozen. The junction shows trimming of 0 bases on V and 7 bases on J, plus 10 bases between the germline ends. The germline V gene provides CDR1 MNHNS and CDR2 SASEGT. Measured from the cysteine to the phenylalanine, the CDR3 is 14 residues long. Just the 42-base CDR3 DNA is kept, in frame starting at base 1.

Concerning this clone: The specificity of this receptor is unknown. Base qualities are not at hand, and no much larger clone is one base apart.

TCRbeta CDR3 regions were amplified from genomic DNA using the immunoSEQ Assay, a bias-controlled multiplex PCR. The paper's processing steps were these. Within the assay, amplification of reference gene primers was used to estimate how many nucleated cells each sample contained. To quantify the absolute abundance of each unique TCRbeta CDR3 rearrangement, sequence reads were collapsed and filtered. Productive Simpson clonality was computed per sample as the square root of Simpson's diversity index over productive rearrangements. TCRdb stores this immuneACCESS table with in-frame sequences only. Part of the clones is absent; in the studies checked, under half of the shortfall reflects unresolved V genes, and no reason is known for the rest. V, J and clone size were drawn from that table, and D and trimming were deduced from the DNA. The sample includes over 250,000 clones, with over 85% observed a single time. Jointly, the top ten make up approximately 2% of the sample.

The origin of this receptor is a woman aged 55-70 years who had recovered from COVID-19. Sequencing used PBMCs or T cells enriched from blood (not recorded which). The sequence is built from TRBV6-1 and TRBJ1-5; a weak D assignment points to TRBD1 (6 bases agree). The CDR3 amino acid sequence is: CASSEARRGQPQHF. The DNA reads as follows: TGTGCCAGCAGTGAAGCGCGCAGGGGACAGCCCCAGCATTTT.